One sample yielded the 30 T cell receptor beta chains listed below, sequenced in a study of blood T cell repertoires in COVID-19. Repertoires were generated with immunoSEQ multiplex PCR, while TCRdb's copy carries only in-frame clones and drops some. The sample yields some 130,000 clones, roughly three quarters seen once. Material: peripheral blood. These receptors originate from a woman in her 70s with acute or convalescent COVID-19.

V and J are TRBV27 and TRBJ1-2, with 8 bases lining up with TRBD1. J was trimmed by 4 bases and V by 0 bases; bases with no gene match: 7. Per the germline V gene, CDR1 is MNHEY and CDR2 is SMNVEV (reference sequence). The CDR3 runs 16 residues. CDR3 DNA: TGTGCCAGCAGTTTATCCGGCAGGGGGCCAGGCTATGGCTACACCTTC. Translation gives CASSLSGRGPGYGYTF.

The chain is built from TRBV27 and TRBJ1-4, with TRBD1 matching over 8 bases. Germline lookup yields CDR1 MNHEY and CDR2 SMNVEV (reference sequence). V gave up 5 bases and J gave up 8 bases; unmatched junction bases: 7. This CDR3 has 14 residues. The CDR3 bases are TGTGCCAGCAGTGGCCAGGGGGCTGGGGAAAAACTGTTTTTT. It yields the protein CASSGQGAGEKLFF.

This clone showed up just once. The CDR3 DNA follows: TGCGCCAGCAGCTTGGGGGACAGAATAGCTAACTATGGCTACACCTTC. This codes for CASSLGDRIANYGYTF. The chain combines TRBV5-1 with TRBJ1-2; TRBD1 agrees at 7 bases. The CDR3 is made up of 16 amino acids. Trimming at V came to 0 bases and at J to 0 bases, leaving 5 bases not matched to a gene. The germline V gene encodes CDR1 SGHRS and CDR2 YFSETQ.

The V gene is TRBV10-3, the J gene TRBJ2-1, with D hard to call. The CDR3 is 16 amino acids. The germline V gene has CDR1 ENHRY and CDR2 SYGVKD. Deletions cut 2 bases from V and 0 bases from J, with 11 bases between. The CDR3 sequence: CAISEGIRSSYNEQFF. The CDR3 region has the DNA TGTGCCATCAGTGAGGGTATTAGGAGCTCCTACAATGAGCAGTTCTTC.

The chain couples TRBV7-9 to TRBJ1-4; 11 nucleotides align to TRBD1. Trimming at V came to 1 base and at J to 7 bases, leaving 2 bases not matched to a gene. Germline values: CDR1 SEHNR, CDR2 FQNEAQ (reference sequence). The CDR3 extends over 15 amino acids. CDR3 in amino acids: CASSLGTGGGEKLFF. The CDR3 nucleotides read TGTGCCAGCAGCTTAGGGACAGGGGGCGGTGAAAAACTGTTTTTT.

This clone was seen a few times. This rearrangement joins TRBV19 to TRBJ1-2; 8 bases agree with TRBD1. Losses at the gene ends were 5 bases for V and 8 bases for J; bases not matched to a gene: 7. Germline lookup yields CDR1 LNHDA and CDR2 SQIVND (reference sequence). This CDR3 spans 13 amino acids. Written as DNA, the CDR3 is TGTGCCAGTAGTCCCCTGACAGGGGTCGGCTACACCTTC. It specifies CASSPLTGVGYTF.

The genes are TRBV9 and TRBJ1-4, with TRBD1 as a possible D gene (5 bases). This CDR3 spans 13 amino acids. The V gene lost 6 bases and the J gene lost 5 bases, with 11 bases spanning the gap. Germline V gene lookup returns CDR1 SGDLS and CDR2 YYNGEE. The CDR3 loop is CASNRGPNEKLFF. CDR3 sequence (DNA): TGTGCCAGCAATAGGGGTCCGAATGAAAAACTGTTTTTT.

The chain is built from TRBV5-4 and TRBJ1-2; 10 nucleotides match TRBD1. The junction had 9 bases not matched to a gene; V was cut back by 5 bases and J by 2 bases. The CDR3 is 16 amino acids. Germline lookup yields CDR1 SGHNT and CDR2 YYREEE (reference sequence). As DNA, the CDR3 is TGTGCCAGCAGAAGACAGGGGGCCTCCCCAAACTATGGCTACACCTTC. Its protein is CASRRQGASPNYGYTF.

J is TRBJ2-5 and V is TRBV9; maybe TRBD2 (5 bases). This CDR3 comprises 13 residues. Germline assignment: CDR1 SGDLS and CDR2 YYNGEE. V lost 5 bases to trimming and J lost 2 bases, with 10 bases between them. The chain's CDR3 is CASSVSGQETQYF. The DNA of the CDR3 is TGTGCCAGCAGTGTAAGCGGACAAGAGACCCAGTACTTC.

The rearrangement uses TRBV7-9 and TRBJ2-1; D is perhaps TRBD1 (6 bases). The CDR3 spans 15 residues. Germline V gene sequence: CDR1 SEHNR, CDR2 FQNEAQ (reference sequence). Trimming took 5 bases from V and 7 from J, leaving 18 bases between them. Written as DNA, the CDR3 is TGTGCCAGCAGCCGGGGCCCAGGGGCGGTAAATGAGCAGTTCTTC. It encodes CASSRGPGAVNEQFF.

The V and J genes are TRBV10-2 and TRBJ1-4; D gene unclear. Germline V CDR1 and CDR2: WSHSY, SAAADI. This CDR3 has 16 amino acids. V lost 2 bases and J lost 6, with 16 bases in between. The CDR3 coding sequence is TGCGCCAGCAGTGAGGGAGGTTTGAGGTCGGATGAAAAACTGTTTTTT. It encodes CASSEGGLRSDEKLFF.

This clone has just a few counts. V gene TRBV6-5 combines with J gene TRBJ2-7; perhaps TRBD2 as D (5 bases). Germline V gene data show CDR1 as MNHEY and CDR2 as SVGAGI. The CDR3 spans 14 residues. The ends were cut back, 2 bases at V and 2 bases at J, with 10 bases in the middle. CDR3 coding DNA: TGTGCCAGCAGTTACAGCGGCCTCCCCTACGAGCAGTACTTC. Its translation is CASSYSGLPYEQYF.

J is TRBJ2-1 and V is TRBV5-1, with D possibly TRBD2 on 7 matching bases. V shed 4 bases and J shed 0 bases, with 11 bases lying between them. Germline V lookup: CDR1 SGHRS, CDR2 YFSETQ. The CDR3 is made up of 15 amino acids. The CDR3 sequence: CASSGGASSYNEQFF. CDR3 sequence (DNA): TGCGCCAGCAGCGGGGGGGCAAGCTCCTACAATGAGCAGTTCTTC.

This clone was seen more than once but under ten times. The chain links TRBV21-1 to TRBJ2-3; TRBD1 is the table's D call, not checked against the DNA. TRBV21-1 is shown as a pseudogene. The CDR3 is 10 residues long. CDR3 bases: TGTAGGGGATCCACAGATACGCAGTATTTT. This encodes CRGSTDTQYF.

This clone was seen a handful of times. This chain links TRBV28 with TRBJ2-1; 7 positions match TRBD2. The CDR3 is 15 amino acids. Germline CDR1 and CDR2: MDHEN and SYDVKM. Losses at the gene ends were 3 bases for V and 3 bases for J; bases not matched to a gene: 5. In DNA, the CDR3 is TGTGCCAGCAGTTTTATGGCGGGAGTCTACAATGAGCAGTTCTTC. This sequence encodes CASSFMAGVYNEQFF.

V and J are TRBV19 and TRBJ1-5; 10 positions agree with TRBD1. The germline gives CDR1 LNHDA, CDR2 SQIVND (reference sequence). Losses at the gene ends were 9 bases for V and 3 bases for J; bases not matched to a gene: 11. CDR3 size: 16 residues. DNA of the CDR3: TGTGCCAGCGGGACAGGGGTTGGGGTCAACAATCAGCCCCAGCATTTT. Amino acids: CASGTGVGVNNQPQHF.

The chain uses TRBV6-6 and TRBJ2-2; 7 bases agree with TRBD2. CDR1 and CDR2 from the germline V gene are MNHNY and SVGAGI (reference sequence). V shed 5 bases and J 5 bases; nucleotides not matched to a gene: 2. The CDR3 is 13 amino acids. In DNA form, the CDR3 reads TGTGCCAGCAGTACGCGGGGGACCGGGGAGCTGTTTTTT. This codes for CASSTRGTGELFF.

This sequence joins TRBV9 and TRBJ1-1, with D perhaps matching TRBD1 (5 bases). The CDR3 covers 13 residues. Trimming removed 4 bases from V and 4 bases from J, with 11 bases in between. Germline V gene data show CDR1 as SGDLS and CDR2 as YYNGEE. This chain's CDR3 is CASSPDTGTEAFF. The CDR3 DNA reads as TGTGCCAGCAGCCCGGACACGGGCACTGAAGCTTTCTTT.

The chain combines TRBV2 with TRBJ1-2; 7 bases are a match to TRBD1. The germline gives CDR1 SNHLY, CDR2 FYNNEI. The CDR3 is 15 residues long. The ends lost 7 bases at V and 6 bases at J; junction bases unmatched: 14. CDR3 sequence (DNA): TGTGCCAGCAATCCACAGGGACAGCAAGTGGATGGCTACACCTTC. It encodes CASNPQGQQVDGYTF. The entire variable domain, with the rest obtained from reference TRBV2 and TRBJ1-2, is as follows: EPEVTQTPSHQVTQMGQEVILRCVPISNHLYFYWYRQILGQKVEFLVSFYNNEISEKSEIFDDQFSVERPDGSNFTLKIRSTKLEDSAMYFCASNPQGQQVDGYTFGSGTRLTVV.

This clone turned up a few times. The chain joins TRBV30 to TRBJ2-1; 9 nucleotides match TRBD2. The length of the CDR3 is 15 residues. Germline lookup yields CDR1 GTSNPN and CDR2 SVGIG (reference sequence). V lost 0 bases and J lost 8; bases outside the gene matches: 8. The CDR3 loop is CAWSVGLAGRDEQFF. The DNA of the CDR3 is TGTGCCTGGAGTGTGGGTCTAGCGGGACGGGATGAGCAGTTCTTC.

The chain is built from TRBV2 and TRBJ2-7; weak D call: TRBD1 (5 bases). Per the germline V gene, CDR1 is SNHLY and CDR2 is FYNNEI. V lost 6 bases to trimming and J lost 0 bases, with 12 bases between them. The CDR3 totals 14 residues. The CDR3 coding sequence is TGTGCCAGCAGAGAGACAGCGTTCTCCTACGAGCAGTACTTC. It codes for CASRETAFSYEQYF. The variable domain in full, completed from reference TRBV2 and TRBJ2-7, reads EPEVTQTPSHQVTQMGQEVILRCVPISNHLYFYWYRQILGQKVEFLVSFYNNEISEKSEIFDDQFSVERPDGSNFTLKIRSTKLEDSAMYFCASRETAFSYEQYFGPGTRLTVT.

The chain has TRBV19 and TRBJ2-5, with TRBD1 matching 8 bases. The CDR3 is 15 amino acids. Losses at the gene ends were 1 base for V and 5 bases for J; bases not matched to a gene: 6. Germline CDR1 reads LNHDA; CDR2 reads SQIVND (reference sequence). As DNA, the CDR3 is TGTGCCAGTAGTATAGGGACAGGGAGTCGGGAGACCCAGTACTTC. Protein: CASSIGTGSRETQYF.

The chain employs TRBV5-5 and TRBJ1-2; D is unresolved. CDR3 length: 15 amino acids. The V end lost 3 bases, the J end lost 6 bases, and 18 bases lay between the germline ends. Germline lookup yields CDR1 SGHKS and CDR2 YYEKEE (reference sequence). CDR3 residues: CASSSAGGNFDGYTF. CDR3 sequence (DNA): TGTGCCAGCAGCTCGGCGGGCGGAAATTTCGATGGCTACACCTTC.

V is TRBV19 and J is TRBJ1-4; 12 nucleotides line up with TRBD1. Germline V gene sequence: CDR1 LNHDA, CDR2 SQIVND (reference sequence). After removal of 7 bases from V and 8 bases from J, the junction contained 5 bases not matched to a gene. The CDR3 spans 14 residues. The CDR3, as DNA: TGTGCCAGTAAAGGGACAGGGGGCTTCGAAAAACTGTTTTTT. This gives the protein CASKGTGGFEKLFF.

This rearrangement joins TRBV29-1 to TRBJ2-7, with TRBD2 identical over 7 bases. The germline V gene has CDR1 SQVTM and CDR2 ANQGSEA. J was trimmed by 2 bases and V by 4 bases; bases with no gene match: 8. The CDR3 consists of 14 residues. Here the CDR3 reads CSVVLAEGTYEQYF. For the CDR3, the DNA is TGCAGCGTTGTGCTAGCGGAGGGAACCTACGAGCAGTACTTC.

This rearrangement joins TRBV12-5 to TRBJ2-7; TRBD2 is a possible D gene (6 bases). Germline V gives CDR1 LGHNT, CDR2 FRNRAP. There are 18 residues in the CDR3. V was shortened by 1 base and J by 1 base, with 20 bases between the two germline ends. This CDR3 reads CASGLGALGTEGSYEQYF. CDR3 coding DNA: TGTGCTAGTGGTTTGGGGGCACTCGGGACGGAGGGATCCTACGAGCAGTACTTC.

V and J are TRBV9 and TRBJ2-4, with 9 bases matching TRBD2. The germline V gene encodes CDR1 SGDLS and CDR2 YYNGEE. V trimming: 0 bases; J trimming: 3 bases; junction bases outside the gene matches: 4. This CDR3 has 16 amino acids. In nucleotides, the CDR3 is TGTGCCAGCAGCGTAGAAGCGGGAGGTAACAAAAACATTCAGTACTTC. It codes for CASSVEAGGNKNIQYF.

The DNA for the CDR3 is TGCAGCGTTGAAGGAGGGGGCCTAGGAAGGAACACCGGGGAGCTGTTTTTT. Translation: CSVEGGGLGRNTGELFF. The rearrangement links TRBV29-1 to TRBJ2-2, with TRBD1 matching 7 bases. The trim removed 1 base at V and 1 base at J, leaving 9 bases unmatched. This CDR3 has 17 amino acids. Germline V gene data show CDR1 as SQVTM and CDR2 as ANQGSEA.

The V gene is TRBV5-1, the J gene TRBJ1-1; 7 bases are shared with TRBD1. The CDR3 loop spans 14 amino acids. V shed 1 base and J 6 bases; nucleotides not matched to a gene: 6. Germline CDR1 SGHRS, CDR2 YFSETQ. The CDR3 DNA follows: TGCGCCAGCAGCTTGCGACAGGGAGTCTCTGAAGCTTTCTTT. This encodes CASSLRQGVSEAFF.

This clone came up many times. The J gene is TRBJ2-1, the V gene TRBV4-2, with TRBD2 matching 11 bases. V lost 0 bases to trimming and J lost 7 bases; unmatched junction nucleotides: 8. The germline gives CDR1 LGHNA, CDR2 YNFKEQ. The CDR3 totals 17 residues. CDR3 nucleotide sequence: TGTGCCAGCAGCCAAGATATCACTAGCGGGAGACGGAATGAGCAGTTCTTC. This codes for CASSQDITSGRRNEQFF.